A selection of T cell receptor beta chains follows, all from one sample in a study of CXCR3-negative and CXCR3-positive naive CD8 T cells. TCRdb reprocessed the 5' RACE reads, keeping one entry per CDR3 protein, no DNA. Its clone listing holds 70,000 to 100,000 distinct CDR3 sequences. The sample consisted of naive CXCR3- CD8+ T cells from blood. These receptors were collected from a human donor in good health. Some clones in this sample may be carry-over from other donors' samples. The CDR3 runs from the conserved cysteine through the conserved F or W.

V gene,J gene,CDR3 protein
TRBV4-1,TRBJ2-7,CASSQESGTGNWHSYEQYF
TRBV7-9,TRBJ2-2,CASRESVGANTGELFF
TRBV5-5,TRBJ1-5,CASSPEGGFNQPQHF
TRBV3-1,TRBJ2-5,CASSERLAEKETQYF
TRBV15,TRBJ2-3,CATSTGLAGGYTQYF
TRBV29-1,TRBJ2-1,CSAGSSGRPPYNEQFF
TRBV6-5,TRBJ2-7,CASSNPGVSLYEQYF
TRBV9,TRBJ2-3,CASSVGGGLADTQYF
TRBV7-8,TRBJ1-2,CASSPGNYGYTF
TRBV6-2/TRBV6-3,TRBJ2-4,CASSQNAGRVPKNIQYF
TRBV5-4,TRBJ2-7,CASGWDRTYEQYF
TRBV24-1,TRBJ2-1,CATEEAIHNEQFF
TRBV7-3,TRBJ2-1,CASSSGSDGEQFF
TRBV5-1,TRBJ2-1,CASSLVGGANSYNEQFF
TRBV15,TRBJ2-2,CATSRDAGSVNTGELFF
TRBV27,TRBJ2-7,CASSYDRSYEQYF
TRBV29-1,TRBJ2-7,CSVYFFEGPGPGSEQYF
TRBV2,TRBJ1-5,CASSDKFLNQPQHF